What follows are 7 T cell receptor beta chains derived from one specimen sequenced in a study of T cell repertoires in cytomegalovirus infection. The antigens for these receptors are not known. TCRdb re-called the reads with MiXCR, one entry per CDR3 protein. The sample has 640,000 or so distinct CDR3 sequences; roughly 36% are singletons. Sequences were derived from cultured PBMCs, sampled from culture after CMV antigen stimulation. The source of these receptors is a human donor in good health (CMV status not recorded). Some clones in this sample may be carry-over from other donors' samples.

This clonotype showed up many times. This sequence joins TRBV12-3 or TRBV12-4 and TRBJ2-2; no clear D gene. This CDR3 region has 11 residues. V lost 5 bases, J lost 4 bases, and 2 bases lay in between. The CDR3: CASSTTGELFF. CDR3 in DNA: TGTGCCAGCAGTACCACCGGGGAGCTGTTTTTT.

The chain recombines TRBV6-8 with TRBJ1-1; D is unclear. Germline CDR1 is MNHGY and CDR2 is SAAAGT. V was clipped by 7 bases and J by 5 bases, with 11 bases between them. The CDR3 consists of 12 residues. This CDR3 is CASTLDGTEAFF. CDR3 DNA: TGTGCCAGCACTTTGGACGGTACTGAAGCTTTCTTT.

CDR3 loop: CASSLLLGGPSTDTQYF. CDR3 bases: TGTGCCAGCAGCTTGTTACTTGGAGGGCCCAGCACAGATACGCAGTATTTT. The chain combines TRBV5-5 with TRBJ2-3, with TRBD2 as a possible D gene (6 bases). Germline V lookup: CDR1 SGHKS, CDR2 YYEKEE (reference sequence). V was cut by 1 base and J by 0 bases, with 15 bases left in between. The CDR3 covers 17 residues.

This clonotype turned up a few times. This sequence joins TRBV12-5 and TRBJ2-1; D is uncertain. The CDR3 totals 14 residues. Germline lookup yields CDR1 LGHNT and CDR2 FRNRAP. With 1 base removed from V and 6 bases from J, the gap between germline ends came to 10 bases. DNA for the CDR3: TGTGCTAGTGGTTTGGGCGCCCGAAGCAATGAGCAGTTCTTC. Protein sequence: CASGLGARSNEQFF.

The chain joins TRBV5-1 to TRBJ2-7, with D unclear. Germline V gives CDR1 SGHRS, CDR2 YFSETQ. This CDR3 spans 15 amino acids. Trimming removed 2 bases from V and 7 bases from J, with 19 bases in between. The CDR3 DNA is TGCGCCAGCAGCTTAGCCCCGGGCACTCCACGGGAGCAGTACTTC. It yields the protein CASSLAPGTPREQYF.

V is TRBV7-8 and J is TRBJ2-3; D might be TRBD2 (6 bases). This CDR3 comprises 16 residues. The germline V gene encodes CDR1 SGHVS and CDR2 FQNEAQ. Trimming removed 1 base from V and 4 bases from J, with 15 bases in between. CDR3 in DNA: TGTGCCAGCAGCTTAGTTCCCCGACTAGTTCCAGATACGCAGTATTTT. Residues: CASSLVPRLVPDTQYF.

This clonotype was seen only once. This chain joins TRBV19 and TRBJ1-4; D is unresolved. CDR3 size: 12 residues. The ends were cut back, 5 bases at V and 8 bases at J, with 9 bases in the middle. Germline CDR1 is LNHDA and CDR2 is SQIVND (reference sequence). The CDR3 region has the DNA TGTGCCAGTAGTGACTTGGAGGAAAAACTGTTTTTT. Its protein product is CASSDLEEKLFF.